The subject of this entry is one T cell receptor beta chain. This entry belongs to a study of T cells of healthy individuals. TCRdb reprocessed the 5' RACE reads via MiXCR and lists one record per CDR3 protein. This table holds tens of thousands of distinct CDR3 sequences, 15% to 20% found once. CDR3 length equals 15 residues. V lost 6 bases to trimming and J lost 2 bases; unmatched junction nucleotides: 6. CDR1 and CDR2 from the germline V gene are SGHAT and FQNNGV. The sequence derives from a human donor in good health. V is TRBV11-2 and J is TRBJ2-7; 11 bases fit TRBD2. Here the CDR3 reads CASRPTSGSTYEQYF. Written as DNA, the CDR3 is TGTGCCAGCAGACCCACTAGCGGGAGTACCTACGAGCAGTACTTC.